A selection of T cell receptor beta chains follows, all from one sample in a study of blood T cell repertoires in COVID-19. Sequencing used immunoSEQ multiplex PCR; TCRdb keeps in-frame clones, though not all of them. The data show more than 250,000 clones, around 86% seen once. Sample: peripheral blood. The receptors were sampled from a man aged 50-59 years with active or convalescent COVID-19. CDR3s include the opening cysteine and the closing phenylalanine or tryptophan. A D gene is named only where the DNA matches it firmly. Size is stated for part of the rows, as once, few or many counts, or as a class when the clone is expanded.

d_call j_call clone_size v_call cdr3_nt cdr3_aa
TRBD2 TRBJ2-5 - TRBV10-3 TGTGCCATCAGCTGGACTAGCGGGGGGCAAGAGACCCAGTACTTC CAISWTSGGQETQYF
TRBD2 TRBJ2-7 - TRBV5-4 TGTGCCAGCAGCTTGGGTCGACAGAGCGGGAGAGGCGAGCAGTACTTC CASSLGRQSGRGEQYF
TRBD2 TRBJ2-5 - TRBV28 TGTGCCAGCACCTCAGGGGTAGCGGGAGGTCTCCAAGAGACCCAGTACTTC CASTSGVAGGLQETQYF
TRBD2 TRBJ2-5 - TRBV29-1 TGCAGCGGAATCCTAACCGGGGGGGAGACCCAGTACTTC CSGILTGGETQYF
- TRBJ2-1 - TRBV7-6 TGTGCCAGCAGCTTAGGGGAGGTATACAATGAGCAGTTCTTC CASSLGEVYNEQFF
TRBD2 TRBJ2-7 - TRBV28 TGTGCCAGCAGTTTATCAGGGAGCGGGAGCTCCTACGAGCAGTACTTC CASSLSGSGSSYEQYF
- TRBJ2-5 - TRBV4-1 TGCGCCAGCAGCCAGCAGGGGGAGACCCAGTACTTC CASSQQGETQYF
- TRBJ1-4 - TRBV28 TGTGCCAGCAGTTTATGGTCGCGCAGGAGGGGAACTAATGAAAAACTGTTTTTT CASSLWSRRRGTNEKLFF
TRBD1 TRBJ2-3 - TRBV7-8 TGTGCCAGCAGCCCCCGACAGGGGAGGTACGATACGCAGTATTTT CASSPRQGRYDTQYF
- TRBJ2-5 - TRBV18 TGTGCCAGCTCACTGATTCAGGTGCAAGAGACCCAGTACTTC CASSLIQVQETQYF
- TRBJ1-3 - TRBV11-3 TGTGCCAGCAGTTCAGATGGAAACACCATATATTTT CASSSDGNTIYF
- TRBJ1-5 - TRBV6-5 TGTGCCAGCGGGCAGGGATTCAATCAGCCCCAGCATTTT CASGQGFNQPQHF
- TRBJ1-3 - TRBV6-5 TGTGCCAGCAGCCCGCGAAGCTCTGGAAACACCATATATTTT CASSPRSSGNTIYF
- TRBJ1-2 - TRBV19 TGTGCCAGTAGTATCCCGGACAGCTATGGCTACACCTTC CASSIPDSYGYTF
TRBD1 TRBJ1-3 - TRBV28 TGTGCCAGCAGCTCTAGGACAGGGCGGGATGGAAACACCATATATTTT CASSSRTGRDGNTIYF
TRBD2 TRBJ2-2 - TRBV9 TGTGCCAGCAGCGCTAGCGGGAGCAGTGTCACCGGGGAGCTGTTTTTT CASSASGSSVTGELFF
TRBD2 TRBJ2-1 once TRBV19 TGTGCCAGTAGTATAGTGGGACTATCCTCCTACAATGAGCAGTTCTTC CASSIVGLSSYNEQFF
- TRBJ2-1 once TRBV5-4 TGTGCCAGCAGCTTTAGGGGGAGTGGGGATGAGCAGTTCTTC CASSFRGSGDEQFF
- TRBJ1-6 - TRBV5-5 TGTGCCAGCAGCTTGGCCACAGGGAACATTTCACCCCTCCACTTT CASSLATGNISPLHF
TRBD1 TRBJ2-5 - TRBV7-3 TGTGCCAGCAGCTTGCGAGGGGGCGCGTCAGAGACCCAGTACTTC CASSLRGGASETQYF
- TRBJ2-2 - TRBV5-1 TGCGCCAGCAGCCCGTTAGTTGCCGGGGAGCTGTTTTTT CASSPLVAGELFF
- TRBJ2-3 - TRBV5-5 TGTGCCAGCAGCTTGGCGCGGACGGAGGCGCAGTATTTT CASSLARTEAQYF
TRBD1 TRBJ1-5 - TRBV4-2 TGTGCCAGCAGCCCCGCGACAGGGATAAGTCAGCCCCAGCATTTT CASSPATGISQPQHF
TRBD1 TRBJ2-7 - TRBV5-8 TGTGCCAGCAGCTTGGAGGCACAGGGGGCGGTAGAGCAGTACTTC CASSLEAQGAVEQYF
TRBD1 TRBJ1-4 - TRBV29-1 TGCAGCGCGGTGACAGGGCCTAATGAAAAACTGTTTTTT CSAVTGPNEKLFF
TRBD2 TRBJ2-1 - TRBV4-2 TGTGCCAGCAGCCATGTGGGGGGGGACAATGAGCAGTTCTTC CASSHVGGDNEQFF
- TRBJ1-2 - TRBV4-3 TGCGCCAGCAGCCCGCAGGGTGGTAGTTATGGCTACACCTTC CASSPQGGSYGYTF
- TRBJ1-1 - TRBV9 TGTGCCAGCAGCGTAGCAGATTTAAACACTGAAGCTTTCTTT CASSVADLNTEAFF
- TRBJ1-2 - TRBV28 TGTGCCAGCAGTTTAGGGACTTTCTATGGCTACACCTTC CASSLGTFYGYTF
TRBD1 TRBJ1-2 once TRBV18 TGTGCCAGCTCACCATCGGTAGGGGGCGATGGCTACACCTTC CASSPSVGGDGYTF
TRBD1 TRBJ1-2 few TRBV18 TGTGCCAGCTCCCTAGGGACAGGGCGAAACTATGGCTACACCTTC CASSLGTGRNYGYTF
TRBD1 TRBJ1-2 - TRBV28 TGTGCCAGCAGTTCCGGACAGGGGTGGGGCTACACCTTC CASSSGQGWGYTF
TRBD1 TRBJ2-7 - TRBV18 TGTGCCAGCTCACCAACCCCAGGGGGCTCCGAGCAGTACTTC CASSPTPGGSEQYF
- TRBJ1-1 - TRBV5-4 TGTGCCAGCAGCGGGGTCCTAGGCGGGGGGAAGAACACTGAAGCTTTCTTT CASSGVLGGGKNTEAFF
- TRBJ1-2 - TRBV6-5 TGTGCCAGCATCAAAAGGGCAGGGGTAGAGGGCTACACCTTC CASIKRAGVEGYTF
TRBD1 TRBJ1-5 - TRBV9 TGTGCCAGCAGCGTGGGGACAGGCAGTGTCCCCCAGCATTTT CASSVGTGSVPQHF
TRBD2 TRBJ2-7 - TRBV30 TGTGCCTGGAGTGTGGGCGGGAGCTCCTACGAGCAGTACTTC CAWSVGGSSYEQYF
TRBD1 TRBJ1-1 - TRBV28 TGTGCCAGCAGTTTGGCGGACAGGGGGGCCAGGGGTGAAGGTTTCTTT CASSLADRGARGEGFF
TRBD1 TRBJ1-1 - TRBV6-5 TGTGCCAGCAGCAGGGGACAGCACACTGAAGCTTTCTTT CASSRGQHTEAFF
TRBD1 TRBJ2-7 - TRBV30 TGTGCCTGGAGTGTAGGTCCAGGGGGTATATACGAGCAGTACTTC CAWSVGPGGIYEQYF
- TRBJ2-7 - TRBV4-3 TGCGCCAGCAGCCGCTGGCATACAAGCTCCTACGAGCAGTACTTC CASSRWHTSSYEQYF
- TRBJ1-6 - TRBV5-1 TGCGCCAGCAGCTGGGGACTGATTTATAATTCACCCCTCCACTTT CASSWGLIYNSPLHF
- TRBJ1-5 - TRBV30 TGTGCCTGGAGTGCAGGGGTCGGTCAGCCCCAGCATTTT CAWSAGVGQPQHF
TRBD1 TRBJ1-3 - TRBV11-2 TGTGCCAGCAGCTCAGGGCGGGTAGGGGGCGCGATTACTGGAAACACCATATATTTT CASSSGRVGGAITGNTIYF
- TRBJ1-5 - TRBV6-5 TGTATGAGCGGGGGCCCTTATAGCAATCAGCCCCAGCATTTT CMSGGPYSNQPQHF
TRBD1 TRBJ2-3 - TRBV6-5 TGTGCCAGCAGTCCCCGACAGGGTAGCACAGATACGCAGTATTTT CASSPRQGSTDTQYF
TRBD1 TRBJ2-1 once TRBV18 TGTGCCAGCTCACTAAACGACAGGGGCAATGAGCAGTTCTTC CASSLNDRGNEQFF
- TRBJ1-3 few TRBV18 TGTGCCAGCTCATCAGAGACGGGCTCTGGAAACACCATATATTTT CASSSETGSGNTIYF
TRBD1 TRBJ2-7 - TRBV28 TGTGCCAGCAGTCGACCGGGACAGGGACTGTACGAGCAGTACTTC CASSRPGQGLYEQYF
TRBD1 TRBJ1-3 - TRBV5-1 TGCGCCAGCAGCGAGGGACAGGGGGCTGGAAACACCATATATTTT CASSEGQGAGNTIYF
TRBD1 TRBJ2-7 - TRBV2 TGTGCCAGCAGACGACAGGGTCTATCCTACGAGCAGTACTTC CASRRQGLSYEQYF
- TRBJ2-1 few TRBV30 TGTGCCTGGAACAGGGAGACGAATGAGCAGTTCTTC CAWNRETNEQFF
TRBD2 TRBJ2-7 - TRBV18 TGTGCCAGCTCACCACCGGGACTAGCGGGATCTAACCGAGTGGGTAGCGAGCAGTACTTC CASSPPGLAGSNRVGSEQYF
TRBD1 TRBJ1-5 - TRBV4-3 TGCGCCAGCAGCCAAGATAGGCGAGACAGGGAAACTCAGCCCCAGCATTTT CASSQDRRDRETQPQHF
TRBD1 TRBJ2-1 - TRBV5-1 TGCGCCAGCAGCTCGGGACAAAGGGGGCACAATGAGCAGTTCTTC CASSSGQRGHNEQFF